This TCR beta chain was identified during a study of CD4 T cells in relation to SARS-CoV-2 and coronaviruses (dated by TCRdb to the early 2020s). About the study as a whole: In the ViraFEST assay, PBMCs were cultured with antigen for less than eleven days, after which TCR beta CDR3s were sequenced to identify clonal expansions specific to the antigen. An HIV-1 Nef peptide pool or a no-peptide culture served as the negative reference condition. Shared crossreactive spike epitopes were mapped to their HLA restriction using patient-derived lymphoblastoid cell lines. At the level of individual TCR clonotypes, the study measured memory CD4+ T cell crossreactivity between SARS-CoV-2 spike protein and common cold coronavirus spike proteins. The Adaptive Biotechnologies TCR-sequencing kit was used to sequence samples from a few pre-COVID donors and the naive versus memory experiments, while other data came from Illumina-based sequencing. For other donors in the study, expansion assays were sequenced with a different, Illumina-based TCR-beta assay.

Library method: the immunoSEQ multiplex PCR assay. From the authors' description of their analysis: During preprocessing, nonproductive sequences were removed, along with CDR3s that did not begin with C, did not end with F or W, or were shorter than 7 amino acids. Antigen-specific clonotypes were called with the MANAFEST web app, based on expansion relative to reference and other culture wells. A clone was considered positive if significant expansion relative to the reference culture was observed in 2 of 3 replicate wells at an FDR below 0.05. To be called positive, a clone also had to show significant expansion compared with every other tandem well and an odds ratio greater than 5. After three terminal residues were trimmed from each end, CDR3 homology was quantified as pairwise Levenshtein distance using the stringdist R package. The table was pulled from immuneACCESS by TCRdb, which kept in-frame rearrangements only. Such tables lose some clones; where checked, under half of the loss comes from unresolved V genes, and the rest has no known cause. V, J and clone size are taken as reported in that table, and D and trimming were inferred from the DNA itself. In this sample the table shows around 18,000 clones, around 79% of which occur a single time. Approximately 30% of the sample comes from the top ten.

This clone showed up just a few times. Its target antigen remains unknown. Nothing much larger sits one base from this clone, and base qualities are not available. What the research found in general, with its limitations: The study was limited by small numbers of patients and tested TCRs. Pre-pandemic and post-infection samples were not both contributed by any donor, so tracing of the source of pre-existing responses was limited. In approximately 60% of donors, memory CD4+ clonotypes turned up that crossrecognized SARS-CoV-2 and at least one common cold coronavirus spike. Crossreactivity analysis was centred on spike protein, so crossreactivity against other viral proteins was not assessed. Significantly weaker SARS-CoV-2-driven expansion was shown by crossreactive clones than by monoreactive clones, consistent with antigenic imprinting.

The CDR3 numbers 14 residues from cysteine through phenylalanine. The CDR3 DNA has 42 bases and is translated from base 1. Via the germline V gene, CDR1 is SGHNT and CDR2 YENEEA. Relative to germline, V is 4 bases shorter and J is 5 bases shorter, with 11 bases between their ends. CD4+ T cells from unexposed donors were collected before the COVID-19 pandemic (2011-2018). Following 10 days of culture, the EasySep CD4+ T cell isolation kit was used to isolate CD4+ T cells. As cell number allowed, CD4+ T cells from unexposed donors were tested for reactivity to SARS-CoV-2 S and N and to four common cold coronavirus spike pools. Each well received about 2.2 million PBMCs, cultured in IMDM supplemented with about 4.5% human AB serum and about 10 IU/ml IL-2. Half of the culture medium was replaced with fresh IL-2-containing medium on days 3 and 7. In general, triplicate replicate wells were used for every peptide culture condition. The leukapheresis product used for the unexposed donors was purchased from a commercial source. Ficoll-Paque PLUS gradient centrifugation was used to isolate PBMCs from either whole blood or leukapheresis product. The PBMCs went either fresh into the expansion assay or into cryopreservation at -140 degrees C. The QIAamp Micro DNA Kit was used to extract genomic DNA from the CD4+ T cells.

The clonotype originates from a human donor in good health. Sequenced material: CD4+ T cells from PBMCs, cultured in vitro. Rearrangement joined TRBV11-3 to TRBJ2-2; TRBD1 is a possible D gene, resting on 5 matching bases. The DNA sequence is TGTGCCAGCAGCTCAATGTGGACAACCGGGGAGCTGTTTTTT. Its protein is CASSSMWTTGELFF.